This T cell receptor (beta chain) was found in a study of shared clonotypes between healthy human individuals. Study donors comprised healthy, HIV-negative adults devoid of recent acute infection or vaccination. Within the sample, this clone is medium-sized. Other DNA sequences within the sample encode an identical CDR3. Per the germline V gene, CDR1 is SEHNR and CDR2 is FQNEAQ (reference sequence). V gave up 5 bases and J gave up 5 bases; unmatched junction bases: 6. This CDR3 region has 15 residues. Bulk PBMC genomic DNA spanned ten immunoSEQ deep plates. TCRdb's table, derived via immunoSEQ multiplex PCR, lists solely in-frame clones and lacks some. The data hold about 490,000 clones, with around 73% observed a single time.

Sequencing was performed on PBMCs. The TCR originated in a woman in her thirties or forties in good health. Some clones in this sample may be carry-over from other donors' samples. The V and J genes are TRBV7-9 and TRBJ2-7, with 13 bases aligning to TRBD2. CDR3: CASSTRTSGSDEQYF. CDR3 nucleotides: TGTGCCAGCAGCACCCGGACTAGCGGGAGCGACGAGCAGTACTTC.